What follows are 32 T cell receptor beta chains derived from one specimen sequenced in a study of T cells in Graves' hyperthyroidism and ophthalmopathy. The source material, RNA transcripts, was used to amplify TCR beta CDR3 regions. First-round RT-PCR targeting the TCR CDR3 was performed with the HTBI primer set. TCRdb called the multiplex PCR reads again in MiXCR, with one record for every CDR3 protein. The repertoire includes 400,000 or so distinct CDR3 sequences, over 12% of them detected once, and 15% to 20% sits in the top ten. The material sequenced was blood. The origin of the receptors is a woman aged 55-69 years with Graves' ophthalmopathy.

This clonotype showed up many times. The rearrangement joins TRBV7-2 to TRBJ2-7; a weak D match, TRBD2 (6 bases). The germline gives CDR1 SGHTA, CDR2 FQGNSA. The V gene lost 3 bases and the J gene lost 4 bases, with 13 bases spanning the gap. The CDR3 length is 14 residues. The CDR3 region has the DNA TGTGCCAGCAGCTTGTCCCGGGACTTTTACGAGCAGTACTTC. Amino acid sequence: CASSLSRDFYEQYF.

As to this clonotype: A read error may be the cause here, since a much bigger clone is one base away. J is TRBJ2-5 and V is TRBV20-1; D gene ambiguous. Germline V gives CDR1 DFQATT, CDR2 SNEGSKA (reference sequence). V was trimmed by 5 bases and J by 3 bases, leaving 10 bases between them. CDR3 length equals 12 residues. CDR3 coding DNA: TGCAGTGCTGTTTTGAGTAAAGAGACCCAGTACTTC. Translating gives CSAVLSKETQYF.

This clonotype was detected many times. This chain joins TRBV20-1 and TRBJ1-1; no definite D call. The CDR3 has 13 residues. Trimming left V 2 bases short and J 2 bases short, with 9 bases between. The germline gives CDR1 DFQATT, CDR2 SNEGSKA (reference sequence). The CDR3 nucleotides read TGCAGTGCTAGAAGGTATTCTAACACTGAAGCTTTCTTT. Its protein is CSARRYSNTEAFF.

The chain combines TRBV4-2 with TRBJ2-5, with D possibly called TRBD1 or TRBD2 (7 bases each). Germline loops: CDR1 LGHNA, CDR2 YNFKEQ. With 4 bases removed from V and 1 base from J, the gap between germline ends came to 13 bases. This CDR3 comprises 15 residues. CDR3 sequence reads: CASSLSGGAQETQYF. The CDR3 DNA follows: TGTGCCAGCAGCCTCTCAGGGGGGGCCCAAGAGACCCAGTACTTC.

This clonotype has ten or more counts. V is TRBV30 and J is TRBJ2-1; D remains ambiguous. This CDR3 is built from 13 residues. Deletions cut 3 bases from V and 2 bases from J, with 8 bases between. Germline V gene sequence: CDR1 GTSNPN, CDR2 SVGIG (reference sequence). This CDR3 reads CAWRGGTYNEQFF. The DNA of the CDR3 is TGTGCCTGGAGGGGCGGAACCTACAATGAGCAGTTCTTC. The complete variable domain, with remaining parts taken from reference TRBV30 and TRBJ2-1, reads SQTIHQWPATLVQPVGSPLSLECTVEGTSNPNLYWYRQAAGRGLQLLFYSVGIGQISSEVPQNLSASRPQDRQFILSSKKLLLSDSGFYLCAWRGGTYNEQFFGPGTRLTVL.

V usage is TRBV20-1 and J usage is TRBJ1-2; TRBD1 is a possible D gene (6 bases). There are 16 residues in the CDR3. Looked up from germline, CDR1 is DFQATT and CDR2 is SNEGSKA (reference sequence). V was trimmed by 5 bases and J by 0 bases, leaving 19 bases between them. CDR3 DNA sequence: TGCAGTGCTGACACCGACAGGATAACAGCTAACTATGGCTACACCTTC. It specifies CSADTDRITANYGYTF.

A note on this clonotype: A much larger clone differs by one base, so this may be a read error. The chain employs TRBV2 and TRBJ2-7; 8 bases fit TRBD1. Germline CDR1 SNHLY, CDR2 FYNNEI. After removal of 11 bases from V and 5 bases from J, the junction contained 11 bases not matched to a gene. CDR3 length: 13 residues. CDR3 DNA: TGTGCCGGACTCGGGGACAGGTCCGACGAGCAGTACTTC. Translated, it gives CAGLGDRSDEQYF.

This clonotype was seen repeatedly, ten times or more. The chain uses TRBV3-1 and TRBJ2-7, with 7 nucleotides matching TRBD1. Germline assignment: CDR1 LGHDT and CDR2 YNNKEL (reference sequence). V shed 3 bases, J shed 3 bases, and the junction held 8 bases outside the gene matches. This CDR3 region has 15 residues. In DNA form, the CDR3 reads TGTGCCAGCAGCCACGGACAGGCTGGTGGCTACGAGCAGTACTTC. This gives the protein CASSHGQAGGYEQYF.

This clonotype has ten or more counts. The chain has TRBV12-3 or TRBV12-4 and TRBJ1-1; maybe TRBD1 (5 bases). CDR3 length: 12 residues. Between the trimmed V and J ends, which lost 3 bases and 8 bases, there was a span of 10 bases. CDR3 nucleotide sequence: TGTGCCAGCAGTTTCCCAGGGTCAGAAGCTTTCTTT. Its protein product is CASSFPGSEAFF.

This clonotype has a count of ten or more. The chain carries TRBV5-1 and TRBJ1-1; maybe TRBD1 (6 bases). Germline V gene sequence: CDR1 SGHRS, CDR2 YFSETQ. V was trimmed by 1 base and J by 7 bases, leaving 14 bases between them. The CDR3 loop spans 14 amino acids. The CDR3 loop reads CASSLSQGKGEAFF. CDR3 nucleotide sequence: TGCGCCAGCAGCTTGTCACAGGGTAAAGGTGAAGCTTTCTTT.

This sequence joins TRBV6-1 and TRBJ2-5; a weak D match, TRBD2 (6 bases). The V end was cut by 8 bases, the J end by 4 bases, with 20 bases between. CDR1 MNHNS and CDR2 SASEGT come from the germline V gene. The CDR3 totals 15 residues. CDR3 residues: CASRPFGAGLETQYF. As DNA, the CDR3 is TGTGCCAGCCGTCCCTTCGGGGCGGGATTAGAGACCCAGTACTTC.

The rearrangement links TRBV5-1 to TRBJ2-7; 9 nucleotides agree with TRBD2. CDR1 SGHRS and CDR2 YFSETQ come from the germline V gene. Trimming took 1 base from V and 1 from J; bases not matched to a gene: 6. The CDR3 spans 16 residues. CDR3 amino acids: CASSLTREGGSYEQYF. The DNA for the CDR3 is TGCGCCAGCAGCTTGACGCGGGAGGGGGGGTCCTACGAGCAGTACTTC.

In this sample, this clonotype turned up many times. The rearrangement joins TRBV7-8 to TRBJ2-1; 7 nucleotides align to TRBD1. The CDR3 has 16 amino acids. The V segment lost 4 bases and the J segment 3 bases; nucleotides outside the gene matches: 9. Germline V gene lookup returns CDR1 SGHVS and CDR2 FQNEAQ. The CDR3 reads CASSSGQRGHYNEQFF. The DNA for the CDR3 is TGTGCCAGCAGCTCGGGGCAGAGGGGGCACTACAATGAGCAGTTCTTC.

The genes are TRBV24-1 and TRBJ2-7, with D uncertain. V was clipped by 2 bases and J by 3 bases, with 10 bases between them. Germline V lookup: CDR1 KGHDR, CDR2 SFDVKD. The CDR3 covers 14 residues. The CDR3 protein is CATSDSGSGYEQYF. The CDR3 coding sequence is TGTGCCACCAGTGATTCAGGTTCTGGCTACGAGCAGTACTTC.

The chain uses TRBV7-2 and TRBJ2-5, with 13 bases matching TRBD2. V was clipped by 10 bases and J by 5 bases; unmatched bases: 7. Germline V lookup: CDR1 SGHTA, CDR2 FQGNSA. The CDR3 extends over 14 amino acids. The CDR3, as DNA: TGTGCCATAACTAGCGGGAGGGCCTCGGAGACCCAGTACTTC. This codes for CAITSGRASETQYF. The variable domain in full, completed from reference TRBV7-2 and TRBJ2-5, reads GAGVSQSPSNKVTEKGKDVELRCDPISGHTALYWYRQSLGQGLEFLIYFQGNSAPDKSGLPSDRFSAERTGGSVSTLTIQRTQQEDSAVYLCAITSGRASETQYFGPGTRLLVL.

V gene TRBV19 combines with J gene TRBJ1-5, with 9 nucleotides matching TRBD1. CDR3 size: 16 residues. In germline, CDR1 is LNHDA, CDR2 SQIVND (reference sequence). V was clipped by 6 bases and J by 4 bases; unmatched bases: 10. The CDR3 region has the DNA TGTGCCAGTAGCCCAACACAGGGGGCGCGAAATCAGCCCCAGCATTTT. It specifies CASSPTQGARNQPQHF.

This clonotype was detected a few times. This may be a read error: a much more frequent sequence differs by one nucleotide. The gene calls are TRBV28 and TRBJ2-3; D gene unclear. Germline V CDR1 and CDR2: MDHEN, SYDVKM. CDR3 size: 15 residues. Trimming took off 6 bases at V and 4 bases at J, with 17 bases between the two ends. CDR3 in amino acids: CASSRLGLVADTQYF. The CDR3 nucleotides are TGTGCCAGCAGCCGCTTGGGCTTGGTGGCAGATACGCAGTATTTT.

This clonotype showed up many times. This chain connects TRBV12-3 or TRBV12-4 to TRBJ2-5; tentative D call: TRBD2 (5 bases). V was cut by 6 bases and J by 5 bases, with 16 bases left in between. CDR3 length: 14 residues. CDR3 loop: CASSYISPGETQYF. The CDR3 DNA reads TGTGCCAGCAGCTACATCTCCCCGGGGGAGACCCAGTACTTC.

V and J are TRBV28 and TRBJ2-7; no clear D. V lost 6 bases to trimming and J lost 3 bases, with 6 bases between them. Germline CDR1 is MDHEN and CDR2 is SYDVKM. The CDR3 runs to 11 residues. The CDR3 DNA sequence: TGTGCCAGCAGAACCCACTACGAGCAGTACTTC. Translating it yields CASRTHYEQYF.

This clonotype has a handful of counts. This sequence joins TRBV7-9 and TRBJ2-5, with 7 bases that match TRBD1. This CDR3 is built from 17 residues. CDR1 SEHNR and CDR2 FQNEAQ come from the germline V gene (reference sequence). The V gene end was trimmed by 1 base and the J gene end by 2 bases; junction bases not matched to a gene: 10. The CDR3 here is CASSLGWPDREQETQYF. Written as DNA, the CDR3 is TGTGCCAGCAGCTTAGGCTGGCCCGACAGGGAACAAGAGACCCAGTACTTC.

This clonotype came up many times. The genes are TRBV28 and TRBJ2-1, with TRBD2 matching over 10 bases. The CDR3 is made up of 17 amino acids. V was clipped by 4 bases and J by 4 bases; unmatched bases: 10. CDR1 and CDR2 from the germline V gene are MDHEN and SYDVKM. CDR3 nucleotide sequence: TGTGCCAGCAGTTCCCCCCCCTTTAGCGGGAGGTACAATGAGCAGTTCTTC. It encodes CASSSPPFSGRYNEQFF.

The DNA of the CDR3 is TGTGCCAGCAGTGAATCAGGGACAGGGGTTTCCGAGCAGTACTTC. This encodes CASSESGTGVSEQYF. J is TRBJ2-7 and V is TRBV25-1; TRBD1 agrees at 10 bases. The CDR3 has 15 residues. V lost 1 base and J lost 6; bases outside the gene matches: 6. Looked up from germline, CDR1 is MGHDK and CDR2 is SYGVNS.

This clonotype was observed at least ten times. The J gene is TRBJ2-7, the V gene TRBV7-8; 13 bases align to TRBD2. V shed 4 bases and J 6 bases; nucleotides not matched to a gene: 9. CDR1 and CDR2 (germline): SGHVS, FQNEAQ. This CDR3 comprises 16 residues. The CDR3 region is CASSSYRLAGGSEQYF. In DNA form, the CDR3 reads TGTGCCAGCAGCTCATATAGACTAGCGGGAGGAAGCGAGCAGTACTTC.

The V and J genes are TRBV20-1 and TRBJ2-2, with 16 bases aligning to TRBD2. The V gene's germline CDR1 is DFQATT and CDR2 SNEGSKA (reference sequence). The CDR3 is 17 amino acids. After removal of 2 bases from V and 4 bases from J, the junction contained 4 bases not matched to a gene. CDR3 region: CSARLGLAGGGTGELFF. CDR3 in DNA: TGCAGTGCTAGATTGGGACTAGCGGGAGGGGGCACCGGGGAGCTGTTTTTT.

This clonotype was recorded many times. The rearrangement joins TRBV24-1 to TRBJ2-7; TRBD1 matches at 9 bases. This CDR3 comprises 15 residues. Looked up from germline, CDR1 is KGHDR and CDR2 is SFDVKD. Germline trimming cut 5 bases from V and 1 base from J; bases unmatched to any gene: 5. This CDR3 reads CATSAGGTGSYEQYF. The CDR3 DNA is TGTGCCACCAGTGCGGGTGGGACAGGGTCCTACGAGCAGTACTTC.

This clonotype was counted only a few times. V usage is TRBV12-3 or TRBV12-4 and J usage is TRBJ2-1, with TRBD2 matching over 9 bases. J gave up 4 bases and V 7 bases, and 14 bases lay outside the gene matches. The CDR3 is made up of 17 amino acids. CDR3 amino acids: CASTDSGSKLKYNEQFF. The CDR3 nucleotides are TGTGCCAGCACAGATAGCGGGAGTAAATTAAAGTACAATGAGCAGTTCTTC.

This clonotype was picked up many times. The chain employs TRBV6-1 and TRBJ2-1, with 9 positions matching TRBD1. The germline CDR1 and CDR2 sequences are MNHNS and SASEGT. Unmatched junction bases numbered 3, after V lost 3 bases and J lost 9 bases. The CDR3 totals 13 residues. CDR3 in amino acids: CASSDGQGREQFF. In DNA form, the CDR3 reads TGTGCCAGCAGTGACGGACAGGGGCGTGAGCAGTTCTTC.

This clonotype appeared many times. The CDR3 DNA reads TGTGCCAGCAGTGAAGGACTAGCGGGATTCCTCCTCGCCGAGCAGTACTTC. Amino acids: CASSEGLAGFLLAEQYF. The rearrangement joins TRBV2 to TRBJ2-7, with 11 nucleotides matching TRBD2. There are 17 residues in the CDR3. J was trimmed by 6 bases and V by 1 base; bases with no gene match: 11. Germline CDR1 reads SNHLY; CDR2 reads FYNNEI.

CDR3 loop: CASSFWQGTREQYF. The CDR3 bases are TGTGCCAGCAGTTTTTGGCAGGGAACGCGCGAGCAGTACTTC. The gene calls are TRBV28 and TRBJ2-7, with a tentative D call TRBD1 (5 bases). Germline CDR1 MDHEN, CDR2 SYDVKM. Trimming left V 3 bases short and J 6 bases short, with 15 bases between. This CDR3 has 14 amino acids.

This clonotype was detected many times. DNA for the CDR3: TGTGCCAGCAGCTTAGCAGGGCACTATGGCTACACCTTC. This codes for CASSLAGHYGYTF. This chain links TRBV7-8 with TRBJ1-2; the D is unclear. The CDR3 has 13 amino acids. The germline V gene has CDR1 SGHVS and CDR2 FQNEAQ. V dropped 0 bases and J dropped 3 bases, with 5 bases sitting between them.

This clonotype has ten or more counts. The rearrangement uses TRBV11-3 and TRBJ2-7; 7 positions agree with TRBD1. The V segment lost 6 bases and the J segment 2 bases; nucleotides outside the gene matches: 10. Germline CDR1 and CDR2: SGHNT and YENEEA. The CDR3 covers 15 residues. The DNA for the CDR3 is TGTGCCAGCAGTTTCCAAGGACAGGAGACCTACGAGCAGTACTTC. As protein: CASSFQGQETYEQYF.

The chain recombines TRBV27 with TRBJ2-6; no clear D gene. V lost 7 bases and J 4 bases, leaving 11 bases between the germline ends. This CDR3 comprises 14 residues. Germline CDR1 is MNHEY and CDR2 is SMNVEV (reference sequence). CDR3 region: CASKTENGANVLTF. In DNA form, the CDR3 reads TGTGCCAGCAAGACGGAAAACGGGGCCAACGTCCTGACTTTC. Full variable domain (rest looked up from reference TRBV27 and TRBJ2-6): EAQVTQNPRYLITVTGKKLTVTCSQNMNHEYMSWYRQDPGLGLRQIYYSMNVEVTDKGDVPEGYKVSRKEKRNFPLILESPSPNQTSLYFCASKTENGANVLTFGAGSRLTVL.